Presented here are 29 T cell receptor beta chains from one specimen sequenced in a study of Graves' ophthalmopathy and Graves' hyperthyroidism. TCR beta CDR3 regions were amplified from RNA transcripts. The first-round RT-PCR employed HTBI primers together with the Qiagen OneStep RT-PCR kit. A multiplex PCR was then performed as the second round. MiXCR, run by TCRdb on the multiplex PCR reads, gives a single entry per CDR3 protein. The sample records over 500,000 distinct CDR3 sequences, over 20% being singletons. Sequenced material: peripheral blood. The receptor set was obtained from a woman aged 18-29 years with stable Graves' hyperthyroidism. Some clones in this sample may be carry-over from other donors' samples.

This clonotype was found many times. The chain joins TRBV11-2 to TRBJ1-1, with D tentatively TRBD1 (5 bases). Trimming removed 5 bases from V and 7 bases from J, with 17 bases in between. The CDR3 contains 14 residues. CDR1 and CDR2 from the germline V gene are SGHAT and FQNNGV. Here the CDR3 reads CASSAPRDGYEAFF. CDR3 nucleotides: TGTGCCAGCAGCGCGCCTCGGGACGGATATGAAGCTTTCTTT.

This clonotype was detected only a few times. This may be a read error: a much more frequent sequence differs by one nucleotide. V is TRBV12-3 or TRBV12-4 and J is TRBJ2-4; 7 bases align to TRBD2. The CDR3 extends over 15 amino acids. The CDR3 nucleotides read TGTGCCAGCAGTTTAAGGACCCGGGAGGTGAACATTAAGTACTTC. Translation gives CASSLRTREVNIKYF.

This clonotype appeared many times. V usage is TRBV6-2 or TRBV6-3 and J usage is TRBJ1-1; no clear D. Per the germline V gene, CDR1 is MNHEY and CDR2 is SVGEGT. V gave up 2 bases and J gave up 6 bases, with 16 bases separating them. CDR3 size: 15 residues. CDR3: CASSYPLTGSSEAFF. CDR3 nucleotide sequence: TGTGCCAGCAGTTACCCCCTTACTGGGAGCTCTGAAGCTTTCTTT.

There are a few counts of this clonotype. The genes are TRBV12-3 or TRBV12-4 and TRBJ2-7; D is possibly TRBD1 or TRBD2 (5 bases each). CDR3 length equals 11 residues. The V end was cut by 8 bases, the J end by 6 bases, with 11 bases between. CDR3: CASVGAAEQYF. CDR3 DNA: TGTGCCAGCGTCGGGGCGGCCGAGCAGTACTTC.

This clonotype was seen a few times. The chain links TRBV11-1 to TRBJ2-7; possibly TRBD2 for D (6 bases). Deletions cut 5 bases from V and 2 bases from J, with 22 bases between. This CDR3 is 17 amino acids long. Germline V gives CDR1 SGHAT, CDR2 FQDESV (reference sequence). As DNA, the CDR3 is TGTGCCAGCAGCATGTCCCTCGGACCTAGCGCTACCTACGAGCAGTACTTC. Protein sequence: CASSMSLGPSATYEQYF.

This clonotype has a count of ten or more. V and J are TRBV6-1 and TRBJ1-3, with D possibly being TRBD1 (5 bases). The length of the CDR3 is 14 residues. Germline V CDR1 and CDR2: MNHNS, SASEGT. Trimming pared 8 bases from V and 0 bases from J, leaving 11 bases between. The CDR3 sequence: CASHSGGSGNTIYF. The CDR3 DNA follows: TGTGCCAGCCATTCCGGGGGCTCTGGAAACACCATATATTTT.

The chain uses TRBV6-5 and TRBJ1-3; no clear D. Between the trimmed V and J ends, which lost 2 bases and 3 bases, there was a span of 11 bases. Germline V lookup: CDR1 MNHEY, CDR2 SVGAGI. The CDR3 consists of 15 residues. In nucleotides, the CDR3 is TGTGCCAGCAGTTACAGGAGGACGTTTGGAAACACCATATATTTT. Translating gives CASSYRRTFGNTIYF.

The chain's CDR3 is CASSRGTHGEQYF. The CDR3 nucleotides are TGTGCCAGCTCGCGGGGGACCCACGGCGAGCAGTACTTC. The chain combines TRBV12-3 or TRBV12-4 with TRBJ2-7; 7 bases align to TRBD2. The CDR3 consists of 13 residues. The V and J ends lost 8 bases and 6 bases, in that order; junction bases with no gene match: 10.

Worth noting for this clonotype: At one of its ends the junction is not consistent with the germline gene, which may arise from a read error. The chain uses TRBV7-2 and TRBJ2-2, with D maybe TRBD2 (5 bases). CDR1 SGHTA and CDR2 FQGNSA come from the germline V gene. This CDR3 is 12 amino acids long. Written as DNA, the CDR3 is TGTGCCAGCAGCTTAGAAGTCGGGGAGCCGTTTTTT. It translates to CASSLEVGEPFF.

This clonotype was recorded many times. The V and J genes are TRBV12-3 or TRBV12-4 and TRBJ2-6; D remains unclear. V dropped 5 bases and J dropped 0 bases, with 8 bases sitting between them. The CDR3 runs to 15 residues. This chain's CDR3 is CASSDDISGANVLTF. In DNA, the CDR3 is TGTGCCAGCAGTGATGACATCTCTGGGGCCAACGTCCTGACTTTC.

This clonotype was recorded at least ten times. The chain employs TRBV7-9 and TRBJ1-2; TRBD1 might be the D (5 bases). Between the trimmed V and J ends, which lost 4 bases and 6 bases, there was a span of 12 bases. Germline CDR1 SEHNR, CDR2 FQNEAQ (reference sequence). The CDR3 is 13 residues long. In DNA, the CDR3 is TGTGCCAGCAGCTCTAGACAGTCGGATGGCTACACCTTC. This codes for CASSSRQSDGYTF.

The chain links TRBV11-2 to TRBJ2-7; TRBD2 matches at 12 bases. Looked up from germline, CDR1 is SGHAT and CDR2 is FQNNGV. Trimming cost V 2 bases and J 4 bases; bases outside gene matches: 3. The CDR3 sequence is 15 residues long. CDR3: CASSLPGLAGYEQYF. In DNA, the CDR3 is TGTGCCAGCAGCTTACCGGGACTAGCGGGTTACGAGCAGTACTTC.

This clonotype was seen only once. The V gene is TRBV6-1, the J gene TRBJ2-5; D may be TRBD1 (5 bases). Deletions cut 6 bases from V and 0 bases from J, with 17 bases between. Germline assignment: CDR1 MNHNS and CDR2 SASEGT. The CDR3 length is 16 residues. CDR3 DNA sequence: TGTGCCAGCAGCCCTAGGGCAGGGCGATACCAAGAGACCCAGTACTTC. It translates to CASSPRAGRYQETQYF.

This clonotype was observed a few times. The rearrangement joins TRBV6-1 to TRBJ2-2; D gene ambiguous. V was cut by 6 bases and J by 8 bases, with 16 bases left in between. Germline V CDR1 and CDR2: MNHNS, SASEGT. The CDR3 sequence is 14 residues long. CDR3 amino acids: CASRRSDMGGELFF. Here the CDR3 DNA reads TGTGCCAGCAGACGCTCAGACATGGGGGGGGAGCTGTTTTTT.

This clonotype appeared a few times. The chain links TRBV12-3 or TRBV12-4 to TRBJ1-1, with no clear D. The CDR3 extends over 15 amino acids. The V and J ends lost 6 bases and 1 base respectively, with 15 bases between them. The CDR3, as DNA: TGTGCCAGCAGACCGGAGGCATTTAGGAACACTGAAGCTTTCTTT. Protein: CASRPEAFRNTEAFF.

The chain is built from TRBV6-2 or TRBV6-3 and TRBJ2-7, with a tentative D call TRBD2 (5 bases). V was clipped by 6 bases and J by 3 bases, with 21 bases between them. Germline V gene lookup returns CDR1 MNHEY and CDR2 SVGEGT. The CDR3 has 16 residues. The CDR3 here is CASRMGSGLTFYEQYF. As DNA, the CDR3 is TGTGCCAGCAGGATGGGTTCGGGATTAACTTTCTACGAGCAGTACTTC.

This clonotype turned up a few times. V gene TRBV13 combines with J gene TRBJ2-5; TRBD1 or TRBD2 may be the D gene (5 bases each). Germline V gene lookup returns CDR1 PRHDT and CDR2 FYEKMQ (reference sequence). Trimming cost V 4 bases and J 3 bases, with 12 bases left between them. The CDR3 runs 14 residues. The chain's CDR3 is CASSSPGREETQYF. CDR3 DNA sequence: TGTGCCAGCAGCTCCCCGGGACGTGAAGAGACCCAGTACTTC.

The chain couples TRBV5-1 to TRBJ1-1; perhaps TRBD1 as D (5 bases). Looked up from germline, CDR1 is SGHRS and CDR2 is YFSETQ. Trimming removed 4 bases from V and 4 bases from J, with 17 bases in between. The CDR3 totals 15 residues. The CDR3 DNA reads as TGCGCCAGCAGCCTACGGAACCAGGGAGGCACTGAAGCTTTCTTT. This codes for CASSLRNQGGTEAFF.

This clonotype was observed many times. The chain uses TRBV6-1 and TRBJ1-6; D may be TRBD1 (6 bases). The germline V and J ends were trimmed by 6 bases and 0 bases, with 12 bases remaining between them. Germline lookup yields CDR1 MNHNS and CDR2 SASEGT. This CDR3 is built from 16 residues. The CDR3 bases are TGTGCCAGCAGATTTACAGGGAGCTCCTATAATTCACCCCTCCACTTT. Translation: CASRFTGSSYNSPLHF.

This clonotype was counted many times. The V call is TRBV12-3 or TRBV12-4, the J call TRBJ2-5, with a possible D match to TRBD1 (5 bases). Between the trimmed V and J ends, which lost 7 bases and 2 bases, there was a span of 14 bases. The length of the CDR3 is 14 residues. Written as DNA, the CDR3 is TGTGCCAGCATGGGCCAGGGTATGCAAGAGACCCAGTACTTC. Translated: CASMGQGMQETQYF.

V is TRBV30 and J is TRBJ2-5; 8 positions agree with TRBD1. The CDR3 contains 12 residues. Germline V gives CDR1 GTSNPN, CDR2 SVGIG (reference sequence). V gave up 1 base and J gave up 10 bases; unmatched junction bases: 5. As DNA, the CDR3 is TGTGCCTGGAGTGCTACAGGGGGTGGCCAGTACTTC. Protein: CAWSATGGGQYF.

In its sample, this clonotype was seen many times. The CDR3 coding sequence is TGTGCCAGCAGTTTCACCGGGACAGGGATGGGCGAGCAGTACTTC. This gives the protein CASSFTGTGMGEQYF. The chain couples TRBV28 to TRBJ2-7; 9 nucleotides agree with TRBD1. This CDR3 has 15 amino acids. J lost 6 bases, V lost 3 bases, and 9 bases had no gene match. CDR1 MDHEN and CDR2 SYDVKM come from the germline V gene.

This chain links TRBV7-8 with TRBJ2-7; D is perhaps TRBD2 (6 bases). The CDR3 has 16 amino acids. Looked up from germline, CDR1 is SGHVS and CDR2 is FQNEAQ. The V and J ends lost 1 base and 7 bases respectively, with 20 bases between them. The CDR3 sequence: CASSLVAPEGTGEQYF. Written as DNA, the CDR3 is TGTGCCAGCAGCTTAGTGGCCCCAGAGGGGACTGGGGAGCAGTACTTC. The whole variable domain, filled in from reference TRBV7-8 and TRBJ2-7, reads GAGVSQSPRYKVAKRGQDVALRCDPISGHVSLFWYQQALGQGPEFLTYFQNEAQLDKSGLPSDRFFAERPEGSVSTLKIQRTQQEDSAVYLCASSLVAPEGTGEQYFGPGTRLTVT.

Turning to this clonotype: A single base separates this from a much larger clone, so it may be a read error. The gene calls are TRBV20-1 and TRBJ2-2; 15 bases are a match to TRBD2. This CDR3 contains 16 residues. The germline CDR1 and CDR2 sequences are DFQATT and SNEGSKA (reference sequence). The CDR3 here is CSARGLAGGTKGEPFF. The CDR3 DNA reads TGCAGTGCTAGGGGACTAGCGGGAGGCACGAAGGGGGAGCCGTTTTTT.

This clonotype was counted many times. Here the CDR3 reads CATSRDRSYEQYF. The CDR3 DNA is TGTGCCACCAGCAGGGACAGGTCCTACGAGCAGTACTTC. The V and J genes are TRBV15 and TRBJ2-7; 7 nucleotides line up with TRBD1. This CDR3 spans 13 amino acids. V was pared by 3 bases and J by 1 base, with 0 bases of the junction left unmatched. Germline CDR1 reads LNHNV; CDR2 reads YYDKDF (reference sequence).

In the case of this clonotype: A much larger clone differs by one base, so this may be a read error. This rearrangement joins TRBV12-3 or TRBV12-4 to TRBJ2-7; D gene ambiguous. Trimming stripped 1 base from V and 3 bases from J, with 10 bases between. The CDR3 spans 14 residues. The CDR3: CASSLVLSHYEQYF. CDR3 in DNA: TGTGCCAGCAGTTTAGTTCTGAGCCACTACGAGCAGTACTTC.

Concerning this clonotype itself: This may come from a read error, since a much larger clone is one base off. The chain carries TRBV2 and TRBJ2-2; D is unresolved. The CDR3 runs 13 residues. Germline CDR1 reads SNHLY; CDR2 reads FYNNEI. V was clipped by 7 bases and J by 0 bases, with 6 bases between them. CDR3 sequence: CASMAPNTGELFF. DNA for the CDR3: TGTGCCAGCATGGCTCCGAACACCGGGGAGCTGTTTTTT.

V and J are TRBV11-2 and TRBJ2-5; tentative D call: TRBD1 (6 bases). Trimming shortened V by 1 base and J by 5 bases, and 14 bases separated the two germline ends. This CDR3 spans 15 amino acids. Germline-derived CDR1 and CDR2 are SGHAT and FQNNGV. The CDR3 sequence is CASSLAPTGWETQYF. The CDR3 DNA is TGTGCCAGCAGCTTAGCCCCGACAGGATGGGAGACCCAGTACTTC. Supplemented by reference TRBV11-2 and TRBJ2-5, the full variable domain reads EAGVAQSPRYKIIEKRQSVAFWCNPISGHATLYWYQQILGQGPKLLIQFQNNGVVDDSQLPKDRFSAERLKGVDSTLKIQPAKLEDSAVYLCASSLAPTGWETQYFGPGTRLLVL.

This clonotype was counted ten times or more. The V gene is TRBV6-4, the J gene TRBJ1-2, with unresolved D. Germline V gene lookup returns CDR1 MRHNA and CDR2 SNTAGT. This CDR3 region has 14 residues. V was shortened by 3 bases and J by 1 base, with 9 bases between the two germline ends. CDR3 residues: CASSELGSNYGYTF. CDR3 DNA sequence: TGTGCCAGCAGTGAATTGGGTAGTAACTATGGCTACACCTTC.